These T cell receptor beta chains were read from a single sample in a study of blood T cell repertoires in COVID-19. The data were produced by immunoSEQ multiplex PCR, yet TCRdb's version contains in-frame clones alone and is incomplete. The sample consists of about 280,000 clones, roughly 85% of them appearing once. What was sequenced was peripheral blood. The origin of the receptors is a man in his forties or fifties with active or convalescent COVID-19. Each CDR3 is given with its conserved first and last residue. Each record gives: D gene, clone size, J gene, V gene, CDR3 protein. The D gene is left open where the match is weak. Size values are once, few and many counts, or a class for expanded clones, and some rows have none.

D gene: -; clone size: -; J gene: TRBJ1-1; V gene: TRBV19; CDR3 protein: CASSIGGSQVFYTEAFF
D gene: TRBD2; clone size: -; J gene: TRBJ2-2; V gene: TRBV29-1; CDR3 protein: CSVEVGGGRATGELFF
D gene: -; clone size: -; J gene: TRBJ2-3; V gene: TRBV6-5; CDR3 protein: CASSSMGHLADTQYF
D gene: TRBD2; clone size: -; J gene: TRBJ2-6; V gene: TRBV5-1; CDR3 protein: CASSLELAGGRSGANVLTF
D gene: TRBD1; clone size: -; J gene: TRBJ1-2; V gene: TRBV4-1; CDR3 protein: CASSQDLGTGNYGYTF
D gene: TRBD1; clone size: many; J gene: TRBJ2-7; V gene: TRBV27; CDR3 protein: CASSLDRGPYEQYF
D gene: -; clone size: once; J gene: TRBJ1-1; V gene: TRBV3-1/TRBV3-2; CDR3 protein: CASSQDLGTGNTEAFF
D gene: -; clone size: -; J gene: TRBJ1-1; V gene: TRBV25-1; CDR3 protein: CASSESPEPRNTEAFF
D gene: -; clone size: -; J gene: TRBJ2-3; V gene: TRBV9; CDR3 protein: CASSVGTVDTQYF
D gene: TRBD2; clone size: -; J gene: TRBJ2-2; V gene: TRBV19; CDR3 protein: CASSRREIGRGGELFF
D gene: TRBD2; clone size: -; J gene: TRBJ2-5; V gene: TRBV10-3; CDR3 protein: CAISESVSGRGQETQYF
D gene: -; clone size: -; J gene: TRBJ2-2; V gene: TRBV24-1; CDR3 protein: CATSERTGELFF
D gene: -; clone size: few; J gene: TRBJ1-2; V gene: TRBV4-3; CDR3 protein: CASSQEVVRGGYGYTF
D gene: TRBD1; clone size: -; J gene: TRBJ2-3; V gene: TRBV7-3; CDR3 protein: CASSDRAISDRVNTQYF
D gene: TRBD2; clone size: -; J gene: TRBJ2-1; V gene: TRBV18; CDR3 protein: CASSPVIAGADEQFF
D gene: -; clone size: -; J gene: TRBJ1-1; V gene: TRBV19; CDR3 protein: CASSIPQGHLNTEAFF
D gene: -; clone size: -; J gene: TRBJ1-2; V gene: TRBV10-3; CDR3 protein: CATNSRDTNNYGYTF
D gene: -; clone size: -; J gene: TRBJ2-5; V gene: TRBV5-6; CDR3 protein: CASSLSGLAETQYF
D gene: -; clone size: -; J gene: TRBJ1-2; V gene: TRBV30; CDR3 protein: CAWSGKGDGYTF
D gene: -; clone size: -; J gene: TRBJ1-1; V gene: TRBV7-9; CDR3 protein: CASSATRSYSSQIYEAFF
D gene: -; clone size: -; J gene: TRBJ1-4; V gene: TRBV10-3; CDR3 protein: CAISESRQLNEKLFF
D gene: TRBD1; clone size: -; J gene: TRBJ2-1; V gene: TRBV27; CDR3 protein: CASSYGTGGIYNEQFF
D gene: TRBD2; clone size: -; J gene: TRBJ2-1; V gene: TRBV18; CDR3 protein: CASSPAGGNEQFF
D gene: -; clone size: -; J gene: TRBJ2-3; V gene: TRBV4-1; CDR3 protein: CASASGQLLFQDTQYF
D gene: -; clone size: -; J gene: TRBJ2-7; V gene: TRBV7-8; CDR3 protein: CASSLRGSREQYF
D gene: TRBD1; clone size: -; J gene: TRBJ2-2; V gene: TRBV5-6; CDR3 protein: CASTLAKDRGLDTGELFF
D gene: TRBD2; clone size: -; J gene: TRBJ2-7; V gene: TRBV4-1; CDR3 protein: CASSQDQTSGRGEQYF
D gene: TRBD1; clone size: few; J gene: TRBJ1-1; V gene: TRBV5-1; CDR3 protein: CASSSQGASTEAFF
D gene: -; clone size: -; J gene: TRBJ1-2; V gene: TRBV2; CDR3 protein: CASNPDTFNYGYTF
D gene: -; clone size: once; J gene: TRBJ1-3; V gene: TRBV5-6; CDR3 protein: CASSLAGSRVNTIYF
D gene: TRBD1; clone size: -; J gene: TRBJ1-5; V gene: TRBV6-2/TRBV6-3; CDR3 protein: CASSYPPQGDQPQHF
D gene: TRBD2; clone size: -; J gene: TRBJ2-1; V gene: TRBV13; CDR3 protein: CASSGLALNEQFF